This note documents a single T cell receptor beta chain sequence. Its specificity is not known. This sample was included in a study of a mutant IDH1 vaccine in newly diagnosed glioma. The wider study: Pretreatment consisted of radiotherapy, temozolomide, or both, with most receiving both.

Profiling relied on immunoSEQ multiplex PCR, and the TCRdb table lists in-frame clones only, not all of them. Of fewer than 55,000 clones detected, around 86% appear once; the ten largest clones hold 4.7%. Trimming took 1 base from V and 6 from J, leaving 20 bases between them. Germline values: CDR1 SGDLS, CDR2 YYNGEE. This CDR3 comprises 16 residues. Indicated time point: week 35, safety follow-up. The study gave 300 ug of mutant IDH1 20-mer peptide per vaccine dose, with topical imiquimod. Patients had eight vaccinations, in weeks 1, 3, 5, 7, 11, 15, 19 and 23. Donors' newly diagnosed IDH1-mutant WHO grade 3 or 4 astrocytomas lacked nuclear ATRX.

The source is a woman in her thirties or forties with glioma. Some clones in this sample may be carry-over from other donors' samples. The J gene is TRBJ2-7, the V gene TRBV9; unclear D gene. The sequences come from PBMCs, collected from a glioma patient whose treatment included an IDH1 peptide vaccine. CDR3 sequence: CASSVSTRLEWGEQYF. Here the CDR3 DNA reads TGTGCCAGCAGCGTAAGTACCAGGCTCGAGTGGGGCGAGCAGTACTTC.